The source of this T cell receptor beta chain is a study of CD8 T cells in ankylosing spondylitis. Findings of the study overall: Existing reports had already noted some motif variants in reactive arthritis synovial fluid and blood. Reported data indicate significant enrichment of disease-linked clones within matched ankylosing spondylitis synovial fluid. Disease-linked clones displayed a CD8+ phenotype and appeared relatively rarely in peripheral blood.

Germline CDR1 and CDR2: ENHRY and SYGVKD. The V and J ends lost 8 bases and 8 bases respectively, with 12 bases between them. This CDR3 is built from 12 residues. A quantitative 5'-RACE method, one with molecular barcodes, was used to make TCR beta libraries. TCRdb used MiXCR to reprocess the 5' RACE reads, holding one entry per CDR3 protein. Counted here are under 250,000 distinct CDR3 sequences, around 11% occurring once; the ten biggest clones make up 6.8%. Worth noting for this clonotype: Its target is unknown.

The gene calls are TRBV10-3 and TRBJ1-4; D is uncertain. The sequencing sample was made of blood, either unsorted or a sorted T cell fraction (not recorded which). This sequence originates from a male donor with ankylosing spondylitis or in good health (not recorded which). The CDR3 nucleotides read TGTGCCATCGGGCAGCCCGGGGAAAAACTGTTTTTT. This encodes CAIGQPGEKLFF.